The clone carrying this T cell receptor (beta chain) was observed a few times. Its antigen remains unidentified. These data are taken from a study of T cells in tumors after PD-1 blockade. The wider study: Excluded were patients with checkpoint blockade, immunosuppressants, or radiotherapy or other anti-cancer therapy within 4 weeks. A subset received ongoing vismodegib 150 mg daily alongside anti-PD-1 therapy.

Study-wide results and caveats: Some novel exhausted tumor clones appeared in pre-treatment blood, suggesting peripheral recruitment.

Genomic DNA template from tumor biopsies or peripheral blood, roughly 616 ng to 6,004 ng input. Clones were sequenced by immunoSEQ multiplex PCR, and TCRdb holds only the in-frame ones, with some missing. The repertoire holds over 60,000 clones, with under 80% as singletons. The starting material was PBMCs, obtained after anti-PD-1 treatment. The TCR sequence derives from a human donor with basal cell carcinoma.

Written as DNA, the CDR3 is TGTGCCTGGAGCCGGGGACTACCTAACACCGGGGAGCTGTTTTTT. As protein: CAWSRGLPNTGELFF. The genes are TRBV30 and TRBJ2-2; 7 positions agree with TRBD2. CDR3 length: 15 amino acids. The J segment lost 2 bases and the V segment lost 3 bases, leaving 6 bases of the junction unmatched. From germline, CDR1 is GTSNPN and CDR2 SVGIG (reference sequence).